Each of the 12 T cell receptor beta chains below was sequenced from the same sample in a study of blood T cells in healthy people across ages. Primers used in a second PCR of roughly 6 to 12 cycles were a sample-barcoded 5' primer and a J-beta primer mix. Each CDR3 protein gets one entry after TCRdb re-called the 5' RACE reads with MiXCR. The top ten hold around 15% of the sample, which has some 900,000 distinct CDR3 sequences, around 49% seen once. Sequenced material: blood. The receptor set was obtained from a man younger than 40 in good health.

The chain employs TRBV5-1 and TRBJ2-5, with no clear D. Germline CDR1 reads SGHRS; CDR2 reads YFSETQ. The CDR3 contains 14 residues. Trimming left V 0 bases short and J 5 bases short, with 11 bases between. The CDR3 sequence: CASSLEGRPETQYF. The CDR3 DNA reads TGCGCCAGCAGCTTGGAAGGCCGGCCGGAGACCCAGTACTTC.

Many counts were recorded for this clonotype. The chain uses TRBV29-1 and TRBJ2-3; D is ambiguous. Germline values: CDR1 SQVTM, CDR2 ANQGSEA. V lost 1 base to trimming and J lost 5 bases, with 10 bases between them. The CDR3 runs 13 residues. CDR3 in DNA: TGCAGCGTTGAAGCTGGACCGGGAGATACGCAGTATTTT. This encodes CSVEAGPGDTQYF.

This clonotype was observed once. At one of its ends the junction is not consistent with the germline gene, which may arise from a read error. This chain connects TRBV5-1 to TRBJ2-5; TRBD2 is a possible D gene (6 bases). The CDR3 is made up of 14 amino acids. CDR1 is SGHRS, CDR2 YFSETQ, per germline. DNA for the CDR3: TGCGCCAGCAACTTGGTTGGGGCGGGGGAGACCCAGTACTTC. Its protein product is CASNLVGAGETQYF.

This clonotype was observed a few times. The gene calls are TRBV10-2 and TRBJ1-1; D is uncertain. Trimming shortened V by 2 bases and J by 4 bases, and 14 bases separated the two germline ends. Germline V gene sequence: CDR1 WSHSY, CDR2 SAAADI. The CDR3 runs to 15 residues. CDR3 region: CASSEPRLPGTEAFF. Written as DNA, the CDR3 is TGCGCCAGCAGTGAGCCGAGGTTGCCGGGCACTGAAGCTTTCTTT.

Regarding this clonotype: Since a much larger clone is just one base distant, this may be a read error. The J gene is TRBJ1-5, the V gene TRBV6-1; a possible D gene is TRBD1 (5 bases). CDR1 and CDR2 (germline): MNHNS, SASEGT. This CDR3 comprises 14 residues. The CDR3 region is CAGSDDRTRQPQHF. Written as DNA, the CDR3 is TGTGCCGGCAGTGATGACAGAACGAGGCAGCCCCAGCATTTT.

This clonotype showed up just a few times. V and J are TRBV5-1 and TRBJ1-2; 8 bases map to TRBD1. The CDR3 loop spans 14 amino acids. The germline V gene encodes CDR1 SGHRS and CDR2 YFSETQ. V lost 4 bases, J lost 0 bases, and 2 bases stayed unmatched. CDR3 coding DNA: TGCGCCAGCAGCGTACAGGGGGCTAACTATGGCTACACCTTC. Translation gives CASSVQGANYGYTF. The full variable domain, in which reference TRBV5-1 and TRBJ1-2 provide the parts outside the CDR3, is KAGVTQTPRYLIKTRGQQVTLSCSPISGHRSVSWYQQTPGQGLQFLFEYFSETQRNKGNFPGRFSGRQFSNSRSEMNVSTLELGDSALYLCASSVQGANYGYTFGSGTRLTVV.

This clonotype has a handful of counts. The chain links TRBV29-1 to TRBJ2-1; 8 nucleotides line up with TRBD1. The V segment lost 6 bases and the J segment 3 bases; nucleotides outside the gene matches: 4. The length of the CDR3 is 13 residues. The germline V gene has CDR1 SQVTM and CDR2 ANQGSEA. CDR3 nucleotide sequence: TGCAGCGTGGCCGGGACAGGCTACAATGAGCAGTTCTTC. The encoded protein is CSVAGTGYNEQFF.

The CDR3 coding sequence is TGCAGTGCGAGGGACCTAATAAGCCAGAACACTGAAGCTTTCTTT. Protein sequence: CSARDLISQNTEAFF. The chain links TRBV20-1 to TRBJ1-1; a weak D match, TRBD1 (5 bases). The V end was cut by 6 bases, the J end by 1 base, with 18 bases between. This CDR3 comprises 15 residues. CDR1 is DFQATT and CDR2 is SNEGSKA in the germline V gene (reference sequence).

This chain joins TRBV14 and TRBJ2-5; D is undetermined. Germline loops: CDR1 SGHDN, CDR2 FVKESK. Trimming shortened V by 1 base and J by 9 bases, and 12 bases separated the two germline ends. The CDR3 is 13 residues long. CDR3 in amino acids: CASSQGFFRAQYF. As DNA, the CDR3 is TGTGCCAGCAGCCAAGGGTTTTTTAGGGCCCAGTACTTC.

CDR3 nucleotide sequence: TGCAGTGCTCTAGCGGGGGGGCCCGGTAACAATGAGCAGTACTTC. This gives the protein CSALAGGPGNNEQYF. The chain uses TRBV20-1 and TRBJ2-5; 12 bases align to TRBD2. Germline CDR1 DFQATT, CDR2 SNEGSKA (reference sequence). The J segment lost 11 bases and the V segment lost 5 bases, leaving 15 bases of the junction unmatched. CDR3 size: 15 residues.

This clonotype was found a few times. This chain connects TRBV6-1 to TRBJ1-2; 9 nucleotides align to TRBD1. The CDR3 length is 15 residues. Germline loops: CDR1 MNHNS, CDR2 SASEGT. The V segment lost 1 base and the J segment 5 bases; nucleotides outside the gene matches: 5. The CDR3 nucleotides are TGTGCCAGCAGTGAAGGACAGGGGACAGGGTATGGCTACACCTTC. Protein product: CASSEGQGTGYGYTF.

CDR3 bases: TGTGCCAGCAGTTTGTTTACGGGAACGGATCAGCCCCAGCATTTT. Its protein product is CASSLFTGTDQPQHF. The rearrangement joins TRBV28 to TRBJ1-5; D gene unclear. The CDR3 covers 15 residues. Trimming removed 3 bases at V and 5 bases at J, with 14 bases between. CDR1 and CDR2 (germline): MDHEN, SYDVKM.